This TCR beta chain was observed in a study of beta chain features in type 1 diabetes. Whole-study context: Age and gender were similar between patients and healthy donors, as were cell yields. Study findings and constraints: TCRB CDR3s were moderately but significantly shorter in Type 1 diabetes patients in all four CD4+ subsets.

What was sequenced were expressed TCRB transcripts, since all of the isolated RNA had been reverse transcribed. Using immunoSEQ multiplex PCR, the repertoire was profiled, and TCRdb retains in-frame clones only, with some absent. The sample shows about 48,000 clones, about 40% of them seen only once. As for this clone: The antigen is not known.

The CDR3 extends over 15 amino acids. Trimming cost V 5 bases and J 0 bases; bases outside gene matches: 6. CDR1 and CDR2 from the germline V gene are SGHRS and YFSETQ. This receptor was identified in a man aged 25 to 45 with type 1 diabetes. What was sequenced was Tregs from blood. The rearrangement uses TRBV5-1 and TRBJ2-7, with 9 bases identical to TRBD2. The chain's CDR3 is CASRTLAGSSYEQYF. For the CDR3, the DNA is TGCGCCAGCAGAACTCTAGCGGGAAGCTCCTACGAGCAGTACTTC. The complete variable domain, with remaining parts taken from reference TRBV5-1 and TRBJ2-7, reads KAGVTQTPRYLIKTRGQQVTLSCSPISGHRSVSWYQQTPGQGLQFLFEYFSETQRNKGNFPGRFSGRQFSNSRSEMNVSTLELGDSALYLCASRTLAGSSYEQYFGPGTRLTVT.